The entry below gives a single TCR beta chain sequence along with its context. These data are taken from a study of tumor-infiltrating lymphocytes in oesophageal squamous cell carcinoma. One entry per CDR3 protein results from TCRdb running MiXCR on the PCR reads. The data show approximately 20,000 distinct CDR3 sequences, about 35% seen once. Germline CDR1 is SGHTA and CDR2 is FQGNSA. There are 14 residues in the CDR3. The receptor comes from a male donor with esophageal squamous cell carcinoma. The sample comprised esophageal tumor tissue. V is TRBV7-2 and J is TRBJ2-6; D is uncertain. The J call may be faulty, since TRBJ2-7 better matches the DNA end. The CDR3 reads CASSLEGKSYEQYF. The DNA for the CDR3 is TGTGCCAGCAGCTTAGAGGGCAAGTCCTACGAGCAGTACTTC.